A selection of T cell receptor beta chains follows, all from one sample in a study of T cell changes during pregnancy in multiple sclerosis. Assay used: immunoSEQ multiplex PCR; TCRdb lists only in-frame clones, some missing. The sample has approximately 47,000 clones, about 87% seen once. The material was peripheral blood, obtained in the first trimester of pregnancy. The receptor source for this set is a female donor with multiple sclerosis, enrolled in a pregnancy study. Each CDR3 is given with its conserved first and last residue. Each record gives: J gene, V gene, D gene, clone size, CDR3 DNA, CDR3 protein. A D gene is named only where the DNA matches it firmly. Size is stated for part of the rows, as once, few or many counts, or as a class when the clone is expanded.

J gene: TRBJ2-3; V gene: TRBV7-2; D gene: NA; clone size: NA; CDR3 DNA: TGTGCCAGCAGCTTAAAGGGCAGGGCCGCAGATACGCAGTATTTT; CDR3 protein: CASSLKGRAADTQYF
J gene: TRBJ2-1; V gene: TRBV15; D gene: NA; clone size: NA; CDR3 DNA: TGTGCCACCAGCAGAGATGGGTTCCTCGGGAATGAGCAGTTCTTC; CDR3 protein: CATSRDGFLGNEQFF
J gene: TRBJ2-3; V gene: TRBV6-5; D gene: NA; clone size: NA; CDR3 DNA: TGTGCCAGCGGGACTGAACCAGATACGCAGTATTTT; CDR3 protein: CASGTEPDTQYF
J gene: TRBJ2-7; V gene: TRBV6-5; D gene: TRBD1; clone size: NA; CDR3 DNA: TGTGCCAGCAGTTACCGGGTCGGGGACAGAGCCTACGAGCAGTACTTC; CDR3 protein: CASSYRVGDRAYEQYF
J gene: TRBJ2-5; V gene: TRBV5-6; D gene: NA; clone size: few; CDR3 DNA: TGTGCCAGCAGCTTGTTCCTGACAGGCCAAGAGACCCAGTACTTC; CDR3 protein: CASSLFLTGQETQYF
J gene: TRBJ2-7; V gene: TRBV28; D gene: NA; clone size: NA; CDR3 DNA: TGTGCCAGCAGTTTATTGGCGGTGACCTACGAGCAGTACTTC; CDR3 protein: CASSLLAVTYEQYF
J gene: TRBJ2-5; V gene: TRBV7-6; D gene: TRBD1; clone size: once; CDR3 DNA: TGTGCCAGCAGCTTAAGGAACAGGGGGTTGGAGACCCAGTACTTC; CDR3 protein: CASSLRNRGLETQYF
J gene: TRBJ2-7; V gene: TRBV14; D gene: NA; clone size: once; CDR3 DNA: TGTGCCAGCAGCCAAGATTGGTCGGGGGACGGCTCCTACGAGCAGTACTTC; CDR3 protein: CASSQDWSGDGSYEQYF
J gene: TRBJ1-1; V gene: TRBV5-1; D gene: TRBD1; clone size: NA; CDR3 DNA: TGCGCCAGCAGCACGGACAGGACCGGAAAGGCTGAAGCTTTCTTT; CDR3 protein: CASSTDRTGKAEAFF
J gene: TRBJ1-1; V gene: TRBV5-1; D gene: NA; clone size: NA; CDR3 DNA: TGCGCCAGCAGCTTGGGTGCACCCGGAGGCTCCGAAGCTTTCTTT; CDR3 protein: CASSLGAPGGSEAFF
J gene: TRBJ2-5; V gene: TRBV6-6; D gene: TRBD1; clone size: NA; CDR3 DNA: TGTGCCAGCCGTCGGACAGGGGGTAAGACCCAGTACTTC; CDR3 protein: CASRRTGGKTQYF
J gene: TRBJ1-2; V gene: TRBV2; D gene: NA; clone size: NA; CDR3 DNA: TGTGCCAGCACGGAGGATGTCGGCTACACCTTC; CDR3 protein: CASTEDVGYTF
J gene: TRBJ1-1; V gene: TRBV6-5; D gene: NA; clone size: once; CDR3 DNA: TGTGCCAGCAGTATGGGGCGGTTAGCTGAAGCTTTCTTT; CDR3 protein: CASSMGRLAEAFF
J gene: TRBJ1-1; V gene: TRBV9; D gene: NA; clone size: few; CDR3 DNA: TGTGCCAGCAGTTGGACACCCGTGAACACTGAAGCTTTCTTT; CDR3 protein: CASSWTPVNTEAFF
J gene: TRBJ1-2; V gene: TRBV5-4; D gene: TRBD1; clone size: NA; CDR3 DNA: TGTGCCAGCAGCTCCCGGACAGGGGGCGCAGGTGGCTACACCTTC; CDR3 protein: CASSSRTGGAGGYTF
J gene: TRBJ2-5; V gene: TRBV29-1; D gene: NA; clone size: NA; CDR3 DNA: TGCAGCGTTGAAAAGAGGGGGGGTACCCAAGAGACCCAGTACTTC; CDR3 protein: CSVEKRGGTQETQYF
J gene: TRBJ1-5; V gene: TRBV30; D gene: NA; clone size: NA; CDR3 DNA: TGTGCCTGGAGTGTACCGACAGATGGTAGCAATCAGCCCCAGCATTTT; CDR3 protein: CAWSVPTDGSNQPQHF
J gene: TRBJ1-2; V gene: TRBV6-1; D gene: NA; clone size: NA; CDR3 DNA: TGTGCCAGCAGTGTATCGAGGGTCGGGGACTATGGCTACACCTTC; CDR3 protein: CASSVSRVGDYGYTF
J gene: TRBJ1-6; V gene: TRBV27; D gene: NA; clone size: NA; CDR3 DNA: TGTGCCAGCAGTTTGGCGGGGTGGTATAATTCACCCCTCCACTTT; CDR3 protein: CASSLAGWYNSPLHF
J gene: TRBJ2-2; V gene: TRBV30; D gene: NA; clone size: NA; CDR3 DNA: TGTGCCTGGAGTGCAGTGCCCACCGGGGAGCTGTTTTTT; CDR3 protein: CAWSAVPTGELFF
J gene: TRBJ1-3; V gene: TRBV29-1; D gene: NA; clone size: NA; CDR3 DNA: TGCAGCGTTGAAAGCGGGGACGGAAACACCATATATTTT; CDR3 protein: CSVESGDGNTIYF
J gene: TRBJ2-5; V gene: TRBV29-1; D gene: NA; clone size: NA; CDR3 DNA: TGCAGCGTCCTACTACAGCGGGAGACCCAGTACTTC; CDR3 protein: CSVLLQRETQYF
J gene: TRBJ2-5; V gene: TRBV2; D gene: NA; clone size: NA; CDR3 DNA: TGTGCCAGCAGTGAAGCCCGGAGGGGAAGCGAGACCCAGTACTTC; CDR3 protein: CASSEARRGSETQYF
J gene: TRBJ1-1; V gene: TRBV6-1; D gene: TRBD1; clone size: NA; CDR3 DNA: TGTGCCAGCAGTGAATCCCTGGCAGGGGGATCTGAAGCTTTCTTT; CDR3 protein: CASSESLAGGSEAFF
J gene: TRBJ2-5; V gene: TRBV29-1; D gene: TRBD2; clone size: NA; CDR3 DNA: TGCAGCGGGCGTAGCGGGGTAGCTGAGACCCAGTACTTC; CDR3 protein: CSGRSGVAETQYF
J gene: TRBJ1-2; V gene: TRBV18; D gene: TRBD1; clone size: few; CDR3 DNA: TGTGCCAGCTCACCAGGACAGGGAGGTTATGGCTACACCTTC; CDR3 protein: CASSPGQGGYGYTF
J gene: TRBJ1-1; V gene: TRBV5-4; D gene: TRBD1; clone size: NA; CDR3 DNA: TGTGCCAGCAGCAATCCCGGGAGGGGGCGCGGAGACACTGAAGCTTTCTTT; CDR3 protein: CASSNPGRGRGDTEAFF
J gene: TRBJ1-2; V gene: TRBV11-3; D gene: NA; clone size: NA; CDR3 DNA: TGTGCCAGCAGCTTATCGCGGAGGGGAAGAACTAACTATGGCTACACCTTC; CDR3 protein: CASSLSRRGRTNYGYTF
J gene: TRBJ1-4; V gene: TRBV4-3; D gene: NA; clone size: NA; CDR3 DNA: TGCGCCAGCAGCCAAGATAGCAGTACTAATGAAAAACTGTTTTTT; CDR3 protein: CASSQDSSTNEKLFF